Listed here are 29 T cell receptor beta chains from one sample, sequenced in a study of blood T cell repertoires in COVID-19. Some clones are missing from TCRdb's copy, which holds only in-frame ones; the method was immunoSEQ multiplex PCR. Among 220,000 or so clones, 65% to 85% were seen once, and the ten largest hold about 3.7%. The sequenced sample consisted of PBMCs or T cells enriched from blood (not recorded which). All receptors derive from a woman aged 55-69 years who had recovered from COVID-19.

This chain uses TRBV7-8 with TRBJ2-5; D possibly corresponds to TRBD1 (5 bases). The germline V gene encodes CDR1 SGHVS and CDR2 FQNEAQ. This CDR3 is built from 14 residues. V was cut by 5 bases and J by 7 bases, with 17 bases left in between. Here the CDR3 reads CASSQRAQDTTQYF. CDR3 sequence (DNA): TGTGCCAGCAGCCAAAGGGCACAGGACACGACCCAGTACTTC.

This chain links TRBV6-5 with TRBJ1-4; 10 positions match TRBD1. This CDR3 spans 15 amino acids. V was pared by 6 bases and J by 3 bases, with 4 bases of the junction left unmatched. CDR1 is MNHEY and CDR2 is SVGAGI in the germline V gene. This chain's CDR3 is CASRGGQGANEKLFF. The DNA of the CDR3 is TGTGCCAGCAGAGGCGGACAGGGGGCTAATGAAAAACTGTTTTTT.

This sequence joins TRBV18 and TRBJ2-7; maybe TRBD2 (7 bases). V lost 3 bases, J lost 5 bases, and 17 bases lay in between. The CDR3 totals 15 residues. Germline values: CDR1 KGHSH, CDR2 LQKENI. CDR3: CASSPGLGGLDEQYF. For the CDR3, the DNA is TGTGCCAGCTCACCCGGCCTGGGGGGGCTTGACGAGCAGTACTTC.

The J gene is TRBJ1-1, the V gene TRBV27; tentatively, D is TRBD1 (6 bases). Germline lookup yields CDR1 MNHEY and CDR2 SMNVEV (reference sequence). The CDR3 length is 14 residues. The germline V and J ends were trimmed by 2 bases and 5 bases, with 12 bases remaining between them. The CDR3 bases are TGTGCCAGCAGTTTAAGGTATAGGGGGACTGAAGCTTTCTTT. Its translation: CASSLRYRGTEAFF.

The genes are TRBV5-1 and TRBJ2-1, with D possibly TRBD2 on 6 matching bases. Germline CDR1 is SGHRS and CDR2 is YFSETQ. The CDR3 is made up of 15 amino acids. The germline V and J ends were trimmed by 4 bases and 3 bases, with 14 bases remaining between them. CDR3 nucleotide sequence: TGCGCCAGCAGCCCAGGACCGGGGGTCTACAATGAGCAGTTCTTC. This translates into CASSPGPGVYNEQFF.

V usage is TRBV18 and J usage is TRBJ2-2, with 8 bases fitting TRBD1. With 6 bases clipped from V and 1 base from J, the junction kept 7 bases outside the gene matches. Germline CDR1 is KGHSH and CDR2 is LQKENI. This CDR3 spans 16 amino acids. The CDR3 spells CASSPTGDLNTGELFF. In nucleotides, the CDR3 is TGTGCCAGCTCGCCGACAGGGGATCTGAACACCGGGGAGCTGTTTTTT.

The rearrangement uses TRBV25-1 and TRBJ2-1; 7 bases fit TRBD2. Trimming cost V 5 bases and J 2 bases; bases outside gene matches: 3. CDR3 length: 14 residues. Germline CDR1 is MGHDK and CDR2 is SYGVNS. CDR3 in DNA: TGTGCCAGCAGTTATGGACTAGCCTACAATGAGCAGTTCTTC. Encoded protein: CASSYGLAYNEQFF.

The chain uses TRBV4-3 and TRBJ2-2; TRBD1 matches at 8 bases. V dropped 7 bases and J dropped 1; count of bases not matched to a gene: 2. The CDR3 runs to 14 residues. Germline CDR1 and CDR2: LGHNA and YSLEER. This CDR3 is CASKGQGNTGELFF. The CDR3 nucleotides read TGCGCCAGCAAAGGACAGGGGAACACCGGGGAGCTGTTTTTT.

The chain uses TRBV6-6 and TRBJ2-1, with D perhaps matching TRBD2 (5 bases). V shed 2 bases and J shed 1 base, with 9 bases lying between them. Germline V lookup: CDR1 MNHNY, CDR2 SVGAGI (reference sequence). CDR3 length equals 15 residues. The CDR3 loop is CASSYESGSYNEQFF. CDR3 DNA: TGTGCCAGCAGTTACGAGAGCGGTTCCTACAATGAGCAGTTCTTC.

The chain combines TRBV4-3 with TRBJ1-1; the D gene is possibly TRBD1 (5 bases). The CDR3 extends over 14 amino acids. From germline, CDR1 is LGHNA and CDR2 YSLEER. Between the trimmed V and J ends, which lost 6 bases and 4 bases, there was a span of 15 bases. CDR3 residues: CASSPTQGPTEAFF. CDR3 sequence (DNA): TGCGCCAGCAGTCCGACGCAGGGCCCCACTGAAGCTTTCTTT.

CDR3 sequence: CASSRQGEQPQHF. Written as DNA, the CDR3 is TGTGCCAGCAGCCGACAGGGAGAACAGCCCCAGCATTTT. The chain has TRBV12-3 or TRBV12-4 and TRBJ1-5, with TRBD1 matching 7 bases. After removal of 6 bases from V and 7 bases from J, the junction contained 6 bases not matched to a gene. CDR3 size: 13 residues.

The chain is built from TRBV4-1 and TRBJ1-1; no definite D call. With 2 bases removed from V and 0 bases from J, the gap between germline ends came to 10 bases. This CDR3 region has 15 residues. Germline V gene data show CDR1 as MGHRA and CDR2 as YSYEKL. CDR3 residues: CASSQPTTMNTEAFF. CDR3 bases: TGCGCCAGCAGCCAACCTACAACTATGAACACTGAAGCTTTCTTT.

Of note for this clone: The conserved phenylalanine or tryptophan normally closing the CDR3 is absent here, so this likely arose from a read error. The chain uses TRBV5-6 and TRBJ2-3; weak D call: TRBD2 (5 bases). Deletions cut 2 bases from V and 4 bases from J, with 14 bases between. Germline CDR1 and CDR2: SGHDT and YYEEEE. The CDR3 spans 15 residues. CDR3 DNA: TGTGCCAGCAGCTTCACCGGGATAGCCCCAGATACGCAGTATTTG. Translating gives CASSFTGIAPDTQYL.

This chain connects TRBV27 to TRBJ1-1; 8 bases align to TRBD1. The V gene's germline CDR1 is MNHEY and CDR2 SMNVEV (reference sequence). V lost 2 bases and J lost 4; bases outside the gene matches: 6. The CDR3 totals 15 residues. This chain's CDR3 is CASSLGRGRGTEAFF. The CDR3 DNA reads as TGTGCCAGCAGTTTAGGCAGGGGGCGGGGCACTGAAGCTTTCTTT.

The chain links TRBV9 to TRBJ1-4; 10 nucleotides agree with TRBD1. CDR1 is SGDLS and CDR2 is YYNGEE in the germline V gene. The CDR3 has 16 residues. V lost 4 bases and J lost 1; bases outside the gene matches: 4. CDR3 region: CASSIDRGRTNEKLFF. CDR3 coding DNA: TGTGCCAGCAGCATTGACAGGGGGCGAACTAATGAAAAACTGTTTTTT.

The J gene is TRBJ1-1, the V gene TRBV4-2, with 9 bases aligning to TRBD1. V dropped 1 base and J dropped 5; count of bases not matched to a gene: 2. This CDR3 is 14 amino acids long. The germline V gene has CDR1 LGHNA and CDR2 YNFKEQ. The CDR3 DNA is TGTGCCAGCAGCCAAGCGACAGGGGGGACTGAAGCTTTCTTT. This sequence encodes CASSQATGGTEAFF.

The chain recombines TRBV7-3 with TRBJ2-1; D is possibly TRBD2 (6 bases). The V and J ends lost 5 bases and 0 bases respectively, with 14 bases between them. CDR1 is SGHTA, CDR2 FQGTGA, per germline. The CDR3 covers 16 residues. The CDR3 reads CASSLGGGNSYNEQFF. The DNA for the CDR3 is TGTGCCAGCAGCCTGGGGGGTGGAAACTCCTACAATGAGCAGTTCTTC.

This chain connects TRBV7-8 to TRBJ1-5; D ambiguous. The CDR3 loop spans 16 amino acids. Trimming took 2 bases from V and 0 from J, leaving 11 bases between them. Germline-derived CDR1 and CDR2 are SGHVS and FQNEAQ. Here the CDR3 DNA reads TGTGCCAGCAGCTTATATTTACAGAATAGCAATCAGCCCCAGCATTTT. Translation: CASSLYLQNSNQPQHF.

This clone was observed a few times. J is TRBJ2-7 and V is TRBV4-1; TRBD1 agrees at 9 bases. V lost 6 bases to trimming and J lost 6 bases; unmatched junction nucleotides: 9. Germline CDR1 MGHRA, CDR2 YSYEKL. CDR3 length: 14 residues. The CDR3 DNA follows: TGCGCCAGCAGTTACCGGGACAGGGAAGGCGAGCAGTACTTC. Translated: CASSYRDREGEQYF.

The chain couples TRBV12-3 or TRBV12-4 to TRBJ1-4, with a weak D call TRBD1 (5 bases). The CDR3 runs to 13 residues. V was clipped by 3 bases and J by 8 bases, with 10 bases between them. The CDR3 bases are TGTGCCAGCAGTTTCCAGGGTAGGGAAAAACTGTTTTTT. Protein sequence: CASSFQGREKLFF.

This clone was detected only a few times. The chain uses TRBV29-1 and TRBJ1-2; D possibly corresponds to TRBD1 (6 bases). The CDR3 runs to 11 residues. V lost 8 bases and J 7 bases, leaving 14 bases between the germline ends. CDR1 is SQVTM, CDR2 ANQGSEA, per germline. CDR3 DNA sequence: TGCAGCACCTGGGGGGGCTCTGGCTACACCTTC. Its translation: CSTWGGSGYTF.

The gene calls are TRBV3-1 (or the pseudogene TRBV3-2) and TRBJ2-5; 13 nucleotides line up with TRBD2. This CDR3 contains 16 residues. The germline V gene encodes CDR1 LGHDT and CDR2 YNNKEL (reference sequence). V lost 2 bases, J lost 4 bases, and 4 bases stayed unmatched. CDR3 residues: CASSQTSGRVRETQYF. DNA for the CDR3: TGTGCCAGCAGCCAAACTAGCGGGAGGGTCCGAGAGACCCAGTACTTC.

V usage is TRBV6-5 and J usage is TRBJ2-2; TRBD2 matches 12 bases. V was pared by 6 bases and J by 6 bases, with 5 bases of the junction left unmatched. The CDR3 covers 15 residues. Germline V gives CDR1 MNHEY, CDR2 SVGAGI. In DNA form, the CDR3 reads TGTGCCAGCAGGGTCCTAGCGGGGGGGCCCGGGGAGCTGTTTTTT. This encodes CASRVLAGGPGELFF.

The V and J genes are TRBV7-2 and TRBJ2-1; 10 bases agree with TRBD2. Germline V CDR1 and CDR2: SGHTA, FQGNSA. V lost 1 base and J lost 0; bases outside the gene matches: 6. The CDR3 loop spans 18 amino acids. The chain's CDR3 is CASSLGSGGHPSYNEQFF. CDR3 sequence (DNA): TGTGCCAGCAGCTTAGGTAGCGGGGGGCATCCCTCCTACAATGAGCAGTTCTTC.

The chain couples TRBV28 to TRBJ1-2; a possible D gene is TRBD1 (6 bases). The CDR3 covers 14 residues. Deletions cut 7 bases from V and 8 bases from J, with 20 bases between. Germline assignment: CDR1 MDHEN and CDR2 SYDVKM. CDR3 sequence (DNA): TGTGCCAGCACCTTGGCGGGGGCACCCCGGGGCTACACCTTC. Protein: CASTLAGAPRGYTF.

CDR3 nucleotides: TGTGCCAGCAGCGTAGGCGGGACCGACTACGAGCAGTACTTC. Protein: CASSVGGTDYEQYF. The chain combines TRBV9 with TRBJ2-7, with D maybe TRBD2 (6 bases). CDR1 and CDR2 (germline): SGDLS, YYNGEE. The CDR3 loop spans 14 amino acids. The germline V and J ends were trimmed by 0 bases and 3 bases, with 10 bases remaining between them.

This chain connects TRBV7-2 to TRBJ2-1, with D perhaps matching TRBD1 (6 bases). Looked up from germline, CDR1 is SGHTA and CDR2 is FQGNSA. Trimming removed 0 bases at V and 15 bases at J, with 15 bases between. The CDR3 contains 13 residues. CDR3 protein: CASSLATGQFGFF. The CDR3 bases are TGTGCCAGCAGCTTAGCGACAGGTCAATTTGGGTTCTTC.

The chain uses TRBV7-9 and TRBJ2-1, with 7 bases identical to TRBD2. The CDR3 is made up of 17 amino acids. Trimming at V came to 1 base and at J to 4 bases, leaving 10 bases not matched to a gene. The V gene's germline CDR1 is SEHNR and CDR2 FQNEAQ (reference sequence). CDR3 bases: TGTGCCAGCAGCTTAGTGCCCTCTAGCGGATCTTACAATGAGCAGTTCTTC. This sequence encodes CASSLVPSSGSYNEQFF.

A few counts support this clone. The J gene is TRBJ2-7, the V gene TRBV6-5; 7 nucleotides match TRBD1. V trimming: 7 bases; J trimming: 0 bases; junction bases outside the gene matches: 9. Germline lookup yields CDR1 MNHEY and CDR2 SVGAGI. The CDR3 has 15 amino acids. CDR3 sequence: CASTPTGPNSYEQYF. DNA for the CDR3: TGTGCCAGCACCCCGACAGGGCCTAACTCCTACGAGCAGTACTTC.